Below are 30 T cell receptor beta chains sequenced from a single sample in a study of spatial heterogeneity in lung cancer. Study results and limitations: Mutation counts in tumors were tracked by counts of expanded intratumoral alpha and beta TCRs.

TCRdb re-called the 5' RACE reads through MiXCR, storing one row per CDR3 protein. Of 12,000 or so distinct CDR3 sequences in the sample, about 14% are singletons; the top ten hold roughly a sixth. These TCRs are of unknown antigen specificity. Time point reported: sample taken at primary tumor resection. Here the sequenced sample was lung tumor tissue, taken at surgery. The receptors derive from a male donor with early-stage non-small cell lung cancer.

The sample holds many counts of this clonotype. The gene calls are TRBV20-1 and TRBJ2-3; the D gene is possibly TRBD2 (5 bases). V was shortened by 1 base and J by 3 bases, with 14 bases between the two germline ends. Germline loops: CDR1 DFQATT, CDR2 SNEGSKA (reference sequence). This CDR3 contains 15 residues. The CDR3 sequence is CSARVSASKTDTQYF. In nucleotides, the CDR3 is TGCAGTGCTAGAGTCTCGGCTAGCAAAACAGATACGCAGTATTTT.

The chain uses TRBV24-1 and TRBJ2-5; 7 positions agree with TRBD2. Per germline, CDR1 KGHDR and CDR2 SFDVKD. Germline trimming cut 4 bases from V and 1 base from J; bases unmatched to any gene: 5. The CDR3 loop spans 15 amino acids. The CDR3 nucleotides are TGTGCCACCAGTGACCGGACTAGTCCCCAAGAGACCCAGTACTTC. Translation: CATSDRTSPQETQYF.

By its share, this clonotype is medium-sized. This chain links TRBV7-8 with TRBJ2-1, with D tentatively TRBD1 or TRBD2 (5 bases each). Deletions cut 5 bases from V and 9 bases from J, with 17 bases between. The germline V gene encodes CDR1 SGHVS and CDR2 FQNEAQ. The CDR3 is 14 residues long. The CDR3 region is CASSETGARSEQFF. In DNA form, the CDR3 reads TGTGCCAGCAGCGAGACCGGGGCCAGAAGTGAGCAGTTCTTC.

CDR3 bases: TGCAGCGTAGCAGACAGCTACGAGCAGTACTTC. This gives the protein CSVADSYEQYF. The V call is TRBV29-1, the J call TRBJ2-7, with D perhaps TRBD1 (5 bases). The CDR3 covers 11 residues. Trimming removed 6 bases at V and 3 bases at J, with 9 bases between. The germline V gene encodes CDR1 SQVTM and CDR2 ANQGSEA.

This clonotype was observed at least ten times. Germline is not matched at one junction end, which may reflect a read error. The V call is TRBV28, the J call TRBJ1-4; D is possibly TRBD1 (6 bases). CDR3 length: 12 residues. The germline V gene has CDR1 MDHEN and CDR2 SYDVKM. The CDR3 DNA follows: TGTGCCAGCAGTCCAAACTGGGACATGGTGGTTTTT. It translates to CASSPNWDMVVF.

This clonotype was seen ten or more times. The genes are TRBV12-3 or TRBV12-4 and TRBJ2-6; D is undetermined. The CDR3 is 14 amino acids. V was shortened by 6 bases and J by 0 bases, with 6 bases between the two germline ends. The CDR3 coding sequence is TGTGCCAGCAGGGGTAACTCTGGGGCCAACGTCCTGACTTTC. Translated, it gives CASRGNSGANVLTF.

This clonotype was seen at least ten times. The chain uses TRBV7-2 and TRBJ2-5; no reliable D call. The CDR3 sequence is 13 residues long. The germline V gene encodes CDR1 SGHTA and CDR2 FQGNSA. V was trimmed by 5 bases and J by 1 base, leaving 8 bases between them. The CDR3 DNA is TGTGCCAGCAGCCAAGTTCTCCAAGAGACCCAGTACTTC. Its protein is CASSQVLQETQYF. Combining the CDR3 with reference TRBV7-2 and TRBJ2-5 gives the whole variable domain GAGVSQSPSNKVTEKGKDVELRCDPISGHTALYWYRQSLGQGLEFLIYFQGNSAPDKSGLPSDRFSAERTGGSVSTLTIQRTQQEDSAVYLCASSQVLQETQYFGPGTRLLVL.

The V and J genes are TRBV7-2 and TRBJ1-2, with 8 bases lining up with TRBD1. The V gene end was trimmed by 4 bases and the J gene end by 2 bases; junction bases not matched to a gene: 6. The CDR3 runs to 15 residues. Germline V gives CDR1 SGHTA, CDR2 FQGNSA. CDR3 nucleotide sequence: TGTGCCAGCAGCTCACGCTGGACAGGGAACTATGGCTACACCTTC. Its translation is CASSSRWTGNYGYTF.

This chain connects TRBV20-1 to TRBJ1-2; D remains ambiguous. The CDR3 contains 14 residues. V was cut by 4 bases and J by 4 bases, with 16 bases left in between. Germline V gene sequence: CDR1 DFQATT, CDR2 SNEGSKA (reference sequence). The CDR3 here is CSAIDVRSIYGYTF. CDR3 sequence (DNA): TGCAGTGCTATCGATGTCAGGAGTATCTATGGCTACACCTTC.

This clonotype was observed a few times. In nucleotides, the CDR3 is TGTGCCAGCAGCTTAGACAGGGTCAGCCATGAGCAGTTCTTC. Protein product: CASSLDRVSHEQFF. The chain links TRBV11-3 to TRBJ2-1; tentatively, D is TRBD1 (5 bases). V lost 0 bases and J lost 8, with 11 bases in between. Germline V gives CDR1 SGHNT, CDR2 YENEEA. The CDR3 spans 14 residues.

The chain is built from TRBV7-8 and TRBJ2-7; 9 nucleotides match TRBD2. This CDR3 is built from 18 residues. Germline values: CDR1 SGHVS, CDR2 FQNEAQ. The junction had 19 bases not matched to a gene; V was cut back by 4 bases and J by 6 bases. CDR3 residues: CASSSRPAARLAAGEQYF. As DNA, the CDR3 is TGTGCCAGCAGCTCACGACCCGCCGCGCGACTAGCGGCTGGCGAGCAGTACTTC.

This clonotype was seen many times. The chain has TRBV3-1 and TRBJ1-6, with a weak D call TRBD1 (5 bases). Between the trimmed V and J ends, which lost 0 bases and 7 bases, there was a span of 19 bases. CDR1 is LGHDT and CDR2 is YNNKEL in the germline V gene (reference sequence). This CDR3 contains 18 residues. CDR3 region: CASSQDLQTRVNNSPLHF. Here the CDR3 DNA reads TGTGCCAGCAGCCAAGACCTCCAGACCAGGGTTAACAATTCACCCCTCCACTTT.

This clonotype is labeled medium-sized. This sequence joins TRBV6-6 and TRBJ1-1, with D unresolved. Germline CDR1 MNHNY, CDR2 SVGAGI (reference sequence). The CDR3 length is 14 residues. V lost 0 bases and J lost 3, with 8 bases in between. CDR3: CASSYSDPDTEAFF. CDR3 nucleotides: TGTGCCAGCAGTTACTCGGACCCAGACACTGAAGCTTTCTTT.

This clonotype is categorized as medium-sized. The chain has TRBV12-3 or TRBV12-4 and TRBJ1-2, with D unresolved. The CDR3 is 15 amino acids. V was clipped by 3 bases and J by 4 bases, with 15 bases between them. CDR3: CASSFGLGYSYGYTF. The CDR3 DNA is TGTGCCAGCAGTTTTGGTCTGGGGTATTCCTATGGCTACACCTTC.

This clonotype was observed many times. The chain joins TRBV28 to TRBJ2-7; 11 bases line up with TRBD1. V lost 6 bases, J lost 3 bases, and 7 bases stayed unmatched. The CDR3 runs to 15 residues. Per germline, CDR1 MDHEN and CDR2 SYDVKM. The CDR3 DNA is TGTGCCAGCAGAATCCCGGGACAGGGGGGCTACGAGCAGTACTTC. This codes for CASRIPGQGGYEQYF.

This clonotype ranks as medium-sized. In DNA, the CDR3 is TGTGCCAGCAGTGAATGGAGTAGCGGGGATACGCAGTATTTT. This codes for CASSEWSSGDTQYF. The chain employs TRBV2 and TRBJ2-3, with 7 bases fitting TRBD2. The V segment lost 2 bases and the J segment 6 bases; nucleotides outside the gene matches: 5. There are 14 residues in the CDR3. From germline, CDR1 is SNHLY and CDR2 FYNNEI.

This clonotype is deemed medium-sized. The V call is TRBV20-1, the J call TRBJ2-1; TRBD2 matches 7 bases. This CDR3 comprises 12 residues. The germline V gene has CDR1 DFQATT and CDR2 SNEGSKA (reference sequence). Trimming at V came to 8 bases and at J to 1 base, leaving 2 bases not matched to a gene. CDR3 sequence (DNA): TGCAGTCGCGGGAGTTCCTACAATGAGCAGTTCTTC. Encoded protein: CSRGSSYNEQFF.

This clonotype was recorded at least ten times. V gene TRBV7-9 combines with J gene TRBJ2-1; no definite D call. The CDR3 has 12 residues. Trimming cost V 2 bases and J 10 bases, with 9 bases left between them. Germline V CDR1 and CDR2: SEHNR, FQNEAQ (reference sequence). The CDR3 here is CASSLRTEEQFF. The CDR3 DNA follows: TGTGCCAGCAGCTTAAGGACGGAGGAGCAGTTCTTC.

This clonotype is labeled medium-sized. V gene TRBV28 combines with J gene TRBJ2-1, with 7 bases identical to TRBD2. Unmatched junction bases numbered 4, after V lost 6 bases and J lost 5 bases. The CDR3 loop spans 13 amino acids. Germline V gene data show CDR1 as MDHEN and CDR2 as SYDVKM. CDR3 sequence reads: CASSWGGDNEQFF. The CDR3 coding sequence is TGTGCCAGCAGCTGGGGGGGTGACAATGAGCAGTTCTTC.

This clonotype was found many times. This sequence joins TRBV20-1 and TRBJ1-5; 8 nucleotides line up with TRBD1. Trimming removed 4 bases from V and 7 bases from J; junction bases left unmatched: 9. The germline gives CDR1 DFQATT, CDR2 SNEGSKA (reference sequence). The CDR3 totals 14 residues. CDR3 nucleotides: TGCAGTGCTATTCCAGGGGGCGCGGGGCAGCCCCAGCATTTT. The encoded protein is CSAIPGGAGQPQHF.

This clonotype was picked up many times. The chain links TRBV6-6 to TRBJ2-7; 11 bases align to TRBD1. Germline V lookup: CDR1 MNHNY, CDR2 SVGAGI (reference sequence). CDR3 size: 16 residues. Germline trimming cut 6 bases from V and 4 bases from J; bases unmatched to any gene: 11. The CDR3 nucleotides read TGTGCCAGCAGGAAGGGAGGACAGGGGGCGACGTACGAGCAGTACTTC. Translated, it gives CASRKGGQGATYEQYF.

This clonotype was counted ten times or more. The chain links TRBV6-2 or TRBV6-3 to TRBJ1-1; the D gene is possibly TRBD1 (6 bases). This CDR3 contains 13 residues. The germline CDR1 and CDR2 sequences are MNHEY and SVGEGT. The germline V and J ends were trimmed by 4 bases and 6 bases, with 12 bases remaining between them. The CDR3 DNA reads TGTGCCAGCAGTTCCCACAGGGACTCTGAAGCTTTCTTT. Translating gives CASSSHRDSEAFF.

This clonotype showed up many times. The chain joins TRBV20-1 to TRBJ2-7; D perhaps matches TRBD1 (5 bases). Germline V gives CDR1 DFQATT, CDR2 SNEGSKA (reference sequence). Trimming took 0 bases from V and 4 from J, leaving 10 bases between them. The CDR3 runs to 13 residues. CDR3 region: CSARDLQGYEQYF. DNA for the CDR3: TGCAGTGCTAGAGATCTGCAGGGATACGAGCAGTACTTC.

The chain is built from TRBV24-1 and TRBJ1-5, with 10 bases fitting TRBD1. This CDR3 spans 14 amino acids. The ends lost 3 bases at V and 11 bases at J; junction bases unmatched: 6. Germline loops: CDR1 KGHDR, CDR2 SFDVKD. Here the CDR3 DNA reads TGTGCCACCAGTGATGGACAGGGGGAGCGGGCCCAGCATTTT. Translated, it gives CATSDGQGERAQHF.

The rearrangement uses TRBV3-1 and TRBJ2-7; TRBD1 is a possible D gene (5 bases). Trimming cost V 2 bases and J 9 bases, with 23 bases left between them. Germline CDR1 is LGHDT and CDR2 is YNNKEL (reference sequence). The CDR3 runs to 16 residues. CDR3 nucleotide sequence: TGTGCCAGCAGCCAATGGGCCAAACAGGATGTCGCCGGGCAGTACTTC. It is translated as CASSQWAKQDVAGQYF.

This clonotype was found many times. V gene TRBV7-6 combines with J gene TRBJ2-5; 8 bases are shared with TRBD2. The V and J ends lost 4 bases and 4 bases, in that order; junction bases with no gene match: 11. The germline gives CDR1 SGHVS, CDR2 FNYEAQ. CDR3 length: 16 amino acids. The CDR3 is CASSWGAAGVGETQYF. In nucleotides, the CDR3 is TGTGCCAGCAGCTGGGGGGCAGCGGGAGTGGGAGAGACCCAGTACTTC.

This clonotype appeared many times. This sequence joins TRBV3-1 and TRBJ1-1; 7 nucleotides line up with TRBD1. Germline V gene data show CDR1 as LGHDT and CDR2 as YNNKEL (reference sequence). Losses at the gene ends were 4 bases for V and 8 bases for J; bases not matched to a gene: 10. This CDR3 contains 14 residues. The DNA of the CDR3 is TGTGCCAGCAGCCCACTTGGACAGGACGAAGAAGCTTTCTTT. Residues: CASSPLGQDEEAFF.

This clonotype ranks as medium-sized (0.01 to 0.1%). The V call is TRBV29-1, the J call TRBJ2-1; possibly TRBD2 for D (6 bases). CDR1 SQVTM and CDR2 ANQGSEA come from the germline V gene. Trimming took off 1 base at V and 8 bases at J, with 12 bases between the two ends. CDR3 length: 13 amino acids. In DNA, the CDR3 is TGCAGCGTTGAAGGTCGACTAGAATATGAGCAGTTCTTC. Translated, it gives CSVEGRLEYEQFF.

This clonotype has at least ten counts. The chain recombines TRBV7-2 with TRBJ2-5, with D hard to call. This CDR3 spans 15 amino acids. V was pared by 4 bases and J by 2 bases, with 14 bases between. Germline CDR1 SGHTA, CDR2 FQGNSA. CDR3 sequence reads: CASSYNGMRQETQYF. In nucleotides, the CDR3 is TGTGCCAGCAGCTACAATGGTATGCGGCAAGAGACCCAGTACTTC.

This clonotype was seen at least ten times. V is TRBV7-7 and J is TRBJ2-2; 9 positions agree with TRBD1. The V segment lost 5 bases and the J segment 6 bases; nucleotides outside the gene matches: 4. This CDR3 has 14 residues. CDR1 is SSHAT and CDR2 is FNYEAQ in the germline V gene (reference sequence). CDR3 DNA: TGTGCCAGCAGCAAGGACAGGGGTTCCGGGGAGCTGTTTTTT. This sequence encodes CASSKDRGSGELFF.